This is a list of T cell receptor beta chains from one sample in a study of blood T cell repertoires in COVID-19. The data were produced by immunoSEQ multiplex PCR, yet TCRdb's version contains in-frame clones alone and is incomplete. The table records 95,000 to 120,000 clones, roughly 82% of them present only once. The sample comprised peripheral blood. The receptors originated from a middle-aged woman with acute or convalescent COVID-19. Each CDR3 is given with its conserved first and last residue. Each record gives: V gene, clone size, J gene, D gene, CDR3 DNA, CDR3 protein. A D gene is named only where the DNA matches it firmly. The size of a clone is reported for some rows only, either as once, few or many, or as a class for expanded clones.

V: TRBV3-1/TRBV3-2; size: NA; J: TRBJ1-3; D: TRBD1; DNA: TGTGCCAGCAGCAAGGGACAGCCGTGGTCTGGAAACACCATATATTTT; CDR3: CASSKGQPWSGNTIYF
V: TRBV27; size: NA; J: TRBJ1-2; D: NA; DNA: TGTGCCAGCAGTTTTGTGGCAGGGGTTCCCTATGGCTACACCTTC; CDR3: CASSFVAGVPYGYTF
V: TRBV7-8; size: NA; J: TRBJ1-3; D: TRBD1; DNA: TGTGCCAGCAGCTTAGTAGACAGGGATGGAAACACCATATATTTT; CDR3: CASSLVDRDGNTIYF
V: TRBV12-3/TRBV12-4; size: NA; J: TRBJ1-5; D: NA; DNA: TGTGCCAGCAGTTTTACAAACCCCCAGCCCCAGCATTTT; CDR3: CASSFTNPQPQHF
V: TRBV5-6; size: once; J: TRBJ2-1; D: NA; DNA: TGTGCCAGCAGCCCGGGACACTCCTACAATGAGCAGTTCTTC; CDR3: CASSPGHSYNEQFF
V: TRBV4-1; size: NA; J: TRBJ2-3; D: TRBD1; DNA: TGCGCCAGCAGCCAACCACCAGACAGGGCCACTAACACAGATACGCAGTATTTT; CDR3: CASSQPPDRATNTDTQYF
V: TRBV2; size: NA; J: TRBJ1-6; D: NA; DNA: TGTGCCAGCAGTTACCGACAGACTAATTCACCCCTCCACTTT; CDR3: CASSYRQTNSPLHF
V: TRBV6-6; size: NA; J: TRBJ1-2; D: NA; DNA: TGTGCCAGCAGTTTTCAACAGGGAGTGGATGGCTACACCTTC; CDR3: CASSFQQGVDGYTF
V: TRBV7-9; size: NA; J: TRBJ2-3; D: NA; DNA: TGTGCCAGCACCCCACTCCGCACAGATACGCAGTATTTT; CDR3: CASTPLRTDTQYF
V: TRBV7-6; size: NA; J: TRBJ2-7; D: NA; DNA: TGTGCCAGCAGCTTAAACAGGGTCGAGCAGTACTTC; CDR3: CASSLNRVEQYF
V: TRBV7-3; size: NA; J: TRBJ2-3; D: TRBD2; DNA: TGTGCCAGCAGCCTAGCGGGGGGGCGAAATACGCAGTATTTT; CDR3: CASSLAGGRNTQYF